Following are 27 T cell receptor beta chains from one sample sequenced in a study of shared clonotypes between healthy human individuals. Produced via immunoSEQ multiplex PCR; TCRdb's table is partial and in-frame only. Here the sample spans approximately 2.4 million clones, roughly 95% being singletons. The sequencing input was naive CD4+ T cells sorted from blood. Noted subset: CD45RA+ positively selected. The receptors were gathered from a man aged 18 to 29 in good health.

The chain is built from TRBV29-1 and TRBJ2-7; weak D call: TRBD1 (5 bases). The germline V gene encodes CDR1 SQVTM and CDR2 ANQGSEA. The CDR3 is 11 residues long. The V and J ends lost 6 bases and 2 bases respectively, with 8 bases between them. The CDR3 DNA sequence: TGCAGCGTCTCCAGGGCCTACGAGCAGTACTTC. As protein: CSVSRAYEQYF.

The chain recombines TRBV7-9 with TRBJ2-7; D is undetermined. With 2 bases removed from V and 2 bases from J, the gap between germline ends came to 13 bases. This CDR3 comprises 15 residues. Germline lookup yields CDR1 SEHNR and CDR2 FQNEAQ (reference sequence). The CDR3 region has the DNA TGTGCCAGCAGCTTATCACTCGCGTTTACCTACGAGCAGTACTTC. It codes for CASSLSLAFTYEQYF.

In regard to this clone: This sample also contains other DNA sequences that code for the same CDR3. The chain couples TRBV6-5 to TRBJ2-7; no reliable D call. Germline lookup yields CDR1 MNHEY and CDR2 SVGAGI. The CDR3 has 14 residues. V was pared by 0 bases and J by 1 base, with 7 bases between. The CDR3 reads CASSYSRLSYEQYF. The CDR3 DNA is TGTGCCAGCAGTTACTCGAGGCTATCCTACGAGCAGTACTTC.

This chain uses TRBV7-9 with TRBJ2-7, with 7 bases lining up with TRBD1. Germline loops: CDR1 SEHNR, CDR2 FQNEAQ (reference sequence). The CDR3 has 16 amino acids. The junction had 7 bases not matched to a gene; V was cut back by 2 bases and J by 0 bases. This CDR3 reads CASSLRQGGGSYEQYF. In nucleotides, the CDR3 is TGTGCCAGCAGCTTAAGGCAAGGGGGCGGCTCCTACGAGCAGTACTTC.

V and J are TRBV6-5 and TRBJ2-3; possible D gene TRBD2, 6 bases. Trimming pared 7 bases from V and 5 bases from J, leaving 10 bases between. Germline lookup yields CDR1 MNHEY and CDR2 SVGAGI. This CDR3 region has 12 residues. CDR3 amino acids: CASKGSGDTQYF. The CDR3 coding sequence is TGTGCCAGCAAGGGTAGCGGAGATACGCAGTATTTT.

The chain carries TRBV5-4 and TRBJ1-4; 10 bases align to TRBD1. From germline, CDR1 is SGHNT and CDR2 YYREEE (reference sequence). J lost 8 bases, V lost 4 bases, and 8 bases had no gene match. This CDR3 region has 15 residues. The CDR3 DNA reads as TGTGCCAGCAGCGTGACAGGGGGCGAAGGCGAAAAACTGTTTTTT. This sequence encodes CASSVTGGEGEKLFF. Based on the CDR3 plus reference TRBV5-4 and TRBJ1-4, the full variable domain is ETGVTQSPTHLIKTRGQQVTLRCSSQSGHNTVSWYQQALGQGPQFIFQYYREEENGRGNFPPRFSGLQFPNYSSELNVNALELDDSALYLCASSVTGGEGEKLFFGSGTQLSVL.

The rearrangement uses TRBV2 and TRBJ1-1; TRBD1 is a possible D gene (5 bases). Germline loops: CDR1 SNHLY, CDR2 FYNNEI. With 9 bases removed from V and 8 bases from J, the gap between germline ends came to 22 bases. There are 14 residues in the CDR3. The CDR3 reads CASINSPGTSEAFF. In DNA, the CDR3 is TGTGCCAGTATAAATAGCCCCGGGACCTCCGAAGCTTTCTTT.

This chain uses TRBV7-9 with TRBJ1-3; D possibly corresponds to TRBD1 (5 bases). This CDR3 contains 12 residues. V was trimmed by 5 bases and J by 7 bases, leaving 9 bases between them. Per the germline V gene, CDR1 is SEHNR and CDR2 is FQNEAQ (reference sequence). This CDR3 reads CASSAQANTIYF. DNA of the CDR3: TGTGCCAGCAGCGCACAGGCTAACACCATATATTTT.

The gene calls are TRBV29-1 and TRBJ1-2; D is possibly TRBD1 (6 bases). V was clipped by 4 bases and J by 0 bases, with 9 bases between them. Looked up from germline, CDR1 is SQVTM and CDR2 is ANQGSEA. The length of the CDR3 is 13 residues. This CDR3 is CSVGTESNYGYTF. Written as DNA, the CDR3 is TGCAGCGTTGGGACAGAATCTAACTATGGCTACACCTTC.

This rearrangement joins TRBV19 to TRBJ1-5; D unclear. V was pared by 6 bases and J by 2 bases, with 14 bases between. The CDR3 spans 15 residues. Germline CDR1 LNHDA, CDR2 SQIVND (reference sequence). In DNA, the CDR3 is TGTGCCAGTAGGGTCGTCGATGGCCGCAATCAGCCCCAGCATTTT. It translates to CASRVVDGRNQPQHF.

The chain links TRBV5-1 to TRBJ2-7; TRBD2 aligns across 10 bases. The CDR3 is 19 residues long. V lost 4 bases, J lost 1 base, and 17 bases stayed unmatched. CDR1 is SGHRS, CDR2 YFSETQ, per germline. The CDR3 sequence is CASSPYRTSGAIKSYEQYF. The DNA of the CDR3 is TGCGCCAGCAGCCCGTACAGGACTAGCGGCGCTATTAAATCCTACGAGCAGTACTTC. Complete variable domain (other parts from reference TRBV5-1 and TRBJ2-7): KAGVTQTPRYLIKTRGQQVTLSCSPISGHRSVSWYQQTPGQGLQFLFEYFSETQRNKGNFPGRFSGRQFSNSRSEMNVSTLELGDSALYLCASSPYRTSGAIKSYEQYFGPGTRLTVT.

The chain has TRBV27 and TRBJ2-2; D is ambiguous. This CDR3 is 16 amino acids long. Trimming took off 0 bases at V and 6 bases at J, with 14 bases between the two ends. Germline CDR1 reads MNHEY; CDR2 reads SMNVEV (reference sequence). The CDR3 loop reads CASSLSPGTNPGELFF. The CDR3 nucleotides read TGTGCCAGCAGTTTATCCCCCGGAACCAACCCCGGGGAGCTGTTTTTT.

This chain uses TRBV11-2 with TRBJ1-1, with D possibly being TRBD1 (6 bases). This CDR3 comprises 17 residues. The V and J ends lost 7 bases and 1 base respectively, with 22 bases between them. Germline CDR1 reads SGHAT; CDR2 reads FQNNGV. Here the CDR3 reads CASIQPLTGSANTEAFF. The CDR3 bases are TGTGCCAGCATTCAGCCACTTACAGGGTCGGCGAACACTGAAGCTTTCTTT.

This clone was recorded once. The chain combines TRBV9 with TRBJ2-3; 10 bases match TRBD1. From germline, CDR1 is SGDLS and CDR2 YYNGEE. CDR3 length equals 17 residues. V lost 0 bases and J lost 1; bases outside the gene matches: 5. This chain's CDR3 is CASSVVLGTGGTDTQYF. Written as DNA, the CDR3 is TGTGCCAGCAGCGTAGTATTAGGGACAGGGGGCACAGATACGCAGTATTTT.

The CDR3 DNA reads TGCGCCAGCAGCTTGTCTTGGACCCCGGGCGGCGGGGAGCTGTTTTTT. Translating gives CASSLSWTPGGGELFF. The J gene is TRBJ2-2, the V gene TRBV5-1; no clear D. The CDR3 extends over 16 amino acids. Germline-derived CDR1 and CDR2 are SGHRS and YFSETQ. Trimming stripped 1 base from V and 7 bases from J, with 17 bases between. Drawing the rest from reference TRBV5-1 and TRBJ2-2, the complete variable domain is KAGVTQTPRYLIKTRGQQVTLSCSPISGHRSVSWYQQTPGQGLQFLFEYFSETQRNKGNFPGRFSGRQFSNSRSEMNVSTLELGDSALYLCASSLSWTPGGGELFFGEGSRLTVL.

The chain is built from TRBV5-1 and TRBJ1-1; 7 nucleotides align to TRBD1. Germline CDR1 SGHRS, CDR2 YFSETQ. The CDR3 contains 15 residues. Trimming removed 2 bases from V and 4 bases from J; junction bases left unmatched: 8. CDR3 sequence (DNA): TGCGCCAGCAGCTTTCCTGACAGGGTGAGCACTGAAGCTTTCTTT. Amino acid sequence: CASSFPDRVSTEAFF.

This chain joins TRBV2 and TRBJ2-3; 12 bases are a match to TRBD2. V shed 9 bases and J 7 bases; nucleotides not matched to a gene: 8. This CDR3 has 14 amino acids. Looked up from germline, CDR1 is SNHLY and CDR2 is FYNNEI. Here the CDR3 DNA reads TGTGCCAGTAGAAGGACTAGCGGGGCATATACGCAGTATTTT. Its protein is CASRRTSGAYTQYF.

Remarks on this clone: Other DNA sequences of this sample code for an identical CDR3. The chain combines TRBV18 with TRBJ2-3; 7 bases are a match to TRBD2. The germline gives CDR1 KGHSH, CDR2 LQKENI. The CDR3 loop spans 15 amino acids. Trimming removed 1 base from V and 2 bases from J; junction bases left unmatched: 3. The CDR3 nucleotides are TGTGCCAGCTCACCACTAGCGGGCAACACAGATACGCAGTATTTT. This translates into CASSPLAGNTDTQYF.

V is TRBV30 and J is TRBJ2-1; 11 bases match TRBD2. The J segment lost 6 bases and the V segment lost 2 bases, leaving 12 bases of the junction unmatched. Germline-derived CDR1 and CDR2 are GTSNPN and SVGIG (reference sequence). The CDR3 is 17 residues long. The CDR3 here is CAWSTQRTSGYPNEQFF. CDR3 DNA: TGTGCCTGGAGTACCCAAAGGACTAGCGGGTATCCCAATGAGCAGTTCTTC.

As regards this clone: This specimen includes other DNA sequences encoding the same CDR3. The chain has TRBV7-9 and TRBJ2-3; 13 bases line up with TRBD2. After removal of 5 bases from V and 3 bases from J, the junction contained 2 bases not matched to a gene. CDR1 and CDR2 (germline): SEHNR, FQNEAQ (reference sequence). The CDR3 runs 15 residues. Here the CDR3 DNA reads TGTGCCAGCAGCCTGACTAGCGGGGGGACAGATACGCAGTATTTT. It is translated as CASSLTSGGTDTQYF.

The V call is TRBV7-9, the J call TRBJ2-3, with 12 bases identical to TRBD2. The CDR3 loop spans 18 amino acids. Trimming took 0 bases from V and 2 from J; bases not matched to a gene: 6. Looked up from germline, CDR1 is SEHNR and CDR2 is FQNEAQ (reference sequence). The CDR3 spells CASSLAQGLAGYTDTQYF. The CDR3 coding sequence is TGTGCCAGCAGCTTAGCCCAAGGACTAGCGGGATACACAGATACGCAGTATTTT.

This clone occurred once. V gene TRBV19 combines with J gene TRBJ2-1, with 12 bases matching TRBD1. The CDR3 loop spans 15 amino acids. The V and J ends lost 8 bases and 6 bases, in that order; junction bases with no gene match: 8. Germline lookup yields CDR1 LNHDA and CDR2 SQIVND (reference sequence). The CDR3 here is CASADVGQGANEQFF. The CDR3 DNA reads TGTGCCAGTGCCGACGTGGGACAGGGGGCCAATGAGCAGTTCTTC.

The chain links TRBV5-8 to TRBJ2-2; 13 nucleotides line up with TRBD2. Unmatched junction bases numbered 5, after V lost 2 bases and J lost 7 bases. CDR1 SGHTS and CDR2 YDEGEE come from the germline V gene. The CDR3 extends over 16 amino acids. CDR3 in DNA: TGTGCCAGCAGCTTTACTAGCGGGAGGGCCTACGGGGAGCTGTTTTTT. Translation: CASSFTSGRAYGELFF. Full variable domain (remainder filled in from reference TRBV5-8 and TRBJ2-2): EAGVTQSPTHLIKTRGQQATLRCSPISGHTSVYWYQQALGLGLQFLLWYDEGEERNRGNFPPRFSGRQFPNYSSELNVNALELEDSALYLCASSFTSGRAYGELFFGEGSRLTVL.

This clone was seen once. The chain uses TRBV5-1 and TRBJ2-1, with TRBD2 identical over 10 bases. From germline, CDR1 is SGHRS and CDR2 YFSETQ. Trimming at V came to 6 bases and at J to 5 bases, leaving 11 bases not matched to a gene. The CDR3 consists of 16 residues. The CDR3, as DNA: TGCGCCAGCAATCAAGTAGCGGGGGGTCTGAACAATGAGCAGTTCTTC. Its translation is CASNQVAGGLNNEQFF.

The chain couples TRBV28 to TRBJ2-5; the D is unclear. V was cut by 8 bases and J by 0 bases, with 10 bases left in between. CDR3 length: 13 amino acids. The V gene's germline CDR1 is MDHEN and CDR2 SYDVKM. CDR3 sequence (DNA): TGTGCCAGCGCGTGGGCAGACCAAGAGACCCAGTACTTC. Its protein is CASAWADQETQYF.

This clone has a single count. The V gene is TRBV19, the J gene TRBJ2-3; 9 nucleotides align to TRBD2. In germline, CDR1 is LNHDA, CDR2 SQIVND (reference sequence). CDR3 size: 14 residues. After removal of 11 bases from V and 4 bases from J, the junction contained 10 bases not matched to a gene. The chain's CDR3 is CAGNLAGEPDTQYF. In DNA form, the CDR3 reads TGTGCCGGGAACTTAGCGGGAGAGCCAGATACGCAGTATTTT.

The V and J genes are TRBV12-5 and TRBJ2-7; weak D call: TRBD2 (6 bases). The CDR3 has 14 amino acids. Per germline, CDR1 LGHNT and CDR2 FRNRAP. The V and J ends lost 0 bases and 1 base respectively, with 7 bases between them. CDR3 loop: CASGLVSGSYEQYF. The CDR3 DNA follows: TGTGCTAGTGGTTTGGTAAGCGGGTCCTACGAGCAGTACTTC.